The clone carrying this TCR beta chain occurred a few times. Methods used by the authors: Researchers report that nucleated cell counts were estimated from reference gene primer amplification. TCRdb keeps only in-frame clones here, not all; method: immunoSEQ multiplex PCR. V and J calls and clone size are given by that table; D and trimming were obtained from the DNA. The table lists over 140,000 clones, about three quarters of them singletons, with roughly 4.7% in the top ten. The data were taken from a study of blood T cell repertoires in COVID-19. The wider study: The United States, Italy and Spain supplied acute and convalescent COVID-19 samples. PBMCs, B-cell-depleted T cells, or T cells were the source of the cDNA or gDNA that made up the material.

The germline V and J ends were trimmed by 0 bases and 3 bases, with 12 bases remaining between them. The CDR3 contains 15 residues. Germline-derived CDR1 and CDR2 are SGHTS and YDEGEE. The receptor was isolated from a woman over 75 with active or convalescent COVID-19. The chain couples TRBV5-8 to TRBJ2-5, with a weak D call TRBD1 (6 bases). The sequenced sample consisted of peripheral blood. This CDR3 reads CASSLESRGEETQYF. The CDR3 bases are TGTGCCAGCAGCTTGGAGTCCAGGGGTGAAGAGACCCAGTACTTC.